Below, 14 T cell receptor beta chains from the same sample are listed, as sequenced in a study of cytomegalovirus exposure and HLA in healthy donors. PCR was performed using 60 Vbeta and 13 Jbeta primers. The repertoire was sequenced with immunoSEQ multiplex PCR; TCRdb's copy has only in-frame clones and lacks some. The table has about 160,000 clones, roughly 84% seen once. The sequenced material came from PBMCs. The receptors stem from a man aged 25 to 40 in good health and CMV-seronegative.

CDR3 nucleotides: TGTGCCAGTAGTATGGGGCGGGGGGGCCTGTACAATGAGCAGTTCTTC. It is translated as CASSMGRGGLYNEQFF. The chain is built from TRBV19 and TRBJ2-1, with TRBD2 matching over 9 bases. V dropped 3 bases and J dropped 4; count of bases not matched to a gene: 7. The CDR3 is made up of 16 amino acids. The germline gives CDR1 LNHDA, CDR2 SQIVND (reference sequence).

This clone showed up just once. V gene TRBV23-1 combines with J gene TRBJ2-5, with 11 bases fitting TRBD2. TRBV23-1 is treated as an ORF (open reading frame) with a function not yet certain. V shed 6 bases and J 2 bases; nucleotides not matched to a gene: 2. The CDR3 totals 14 residues. In DNA form, the CDR3 reads TGCGCCAGCAGGGGACTAGCGGAACAAGAGACCCAGTACTTC. Translated: CASRGLAEQETQYF.

The chain has TRBV27 and TRBJ2-1; TRBD2 matches at 7 bases. Germline-derived CDR1 and CDR2 are MNHEY and SMNVEV (reference sequence). The J segment lost 0 bases and the V segment lost 3 bases, leaving 5 bases of the junction unmatched. CDR3 length: 16 residues. CDR3 region: CASSLIGGSSYNEQFF. The CDR3, as DNA: TGTGCCAGCAGTTTGATTGGCGGGAGCTCCTACAATGAGCAGTTCTTC.

This sequence joins TRBV5-1 and TRBJ1-2, with a tentative D call TRBD1 (5 bases). The CDR3 runs 18 residues. V was cut by 4 bases and J by 0 bases, with 22 bases left in between. Germline V gene sequence: CDR1 SGHRS, CDR2 YFSETQ. The CDR3 coding sequence is TGCGCCAGCAGCGCGCTGGACATAACAGGAAGATCTAACTATGGCTACACCTTC. Protein product: CASSALDITGRSNYGYTF. Full variable domain (remainder filled in from reference TRBV5-1 and TRBJ1-2): KAGVTQTPRYLIKTRGQQVTLSCSPISGHRSVSWYQQTPGQGLQFLFEYFSETQRNKGNFPGRFSGRQFSNSRSEMNVSTLELGDSALYLCASSALDITGRSNYGYTFGSGTRLTVV.

The genes are TRBV5-4 and TRBJ2-7; 11 bases map to TRBD1. CDR3 length: 14 amino acids. With V trimmed by 6 bases and J by 5 bases, 7 bases remained unmatched. Germline V gene lookup returns CDR1 SGHNT and CDR2 YYREEE (reference sequence). The CDR3 sequence: CASMDRGQGDEQYF. The CDR3, as DNA: TGTGCCAGCATGGACAGGGGGCAGGGAGACGAGCAGTACTTC.

This chain connects TRBV5-6 to TRBJ2-7; tentative D call: TRBD2 (5 bases). The V end was cut by 0 bases, the J end by 0 bases, with 7 bases between. The CDR3 covers 14 residues. Germline lookup yields CDR1 SGHDT and CDR2 YYEEEE. CDR3 nucleotides: TGTGCCAGCAGCTTGGGCGGGCTCTCCTACGAGCAGTACTTC. Translating it yields CASSLGGLSYEQYF. Full variable domain (remainder filled in from reference TRBV5-6 and TRBJ2-7): DAGVTQSPTHLIKTRGQQVTLRCSPKSGHDTVSWYQQALGQGPQFIFQYYEEEERQRGNFPDRFSGHQFPNYSSELNVNALLLGDSALYLCASSLGGLSYEQYFGPGTRLTVT.

The V gene is TRBV5-1, the J gene TRBJ1-2; a possible D gene is TRBD1 (5 bases). Trimming shortened V by 0 bases and J by 7 bases, and 10 bases separated the two germline ends. From germline, CDR1 is SGHRS and CDR2 YFSETQ. The CDR3 runs to 13 residues. The CDR3 DNA reads as TGCGCCAGCAGCTTGGTAGGGGTGGTTGGCTACACCTTC. Translating it yields CASSLVGVVGYTF.

The chain employs TRBV7-9 and TRBJ2-1; 10 nucleotides align to TRBD1. Losses at the gene ends were 5 bases for V and 5 bases for J; bases not matched to a gene: 9. The CDR3 sequence is 16 residues long. In germline, CDR1 is SEHNR, CDR2 FQNEAQ (reference sequence). The CDR3 spells CASSKDRDRGNNEQFF. In DNA, the CDR3 is TGTGCCAGCAGCAAGGACCGGGACAGGGGTAACAATGAGCAGTTCTTC.

This chain links TRBV27 with TRBJ1-5; a weak D match, TRBD1 (6 bases). Germline assignment: CDR1 MNHEY and CDR2 SMNVEV (reference sequence). V dropped 5 bases and J dropped 4 bases, with 9 bases sitting between them. The CDR3 has 13 amino acids. CDR3 in amino acids: CASSHTGNQPQHF. CDR3 coding DNA: TGTGCCAGCAGTCATACAGGGAATCAGCCCCAGCATTTT.

V and J are TRBV23-1 and TRBJ1-2, with a tentative D call TRBD1 (5 bases). TRBV23-1 is classed as an ORF, of uncertain function. Deletions cut 0 bases from V and 8 bases from J, with 13 bases between. The CDR3 covers 14 residues. As DNA, the CDR3 is TGCGCCAGCAGTCAATCCTGGGCAGGGAAAGGCTACACCTTC. Protein sequence: CASSQSWAGKGYTF.

As regards this clone: Given the absence of the conserved phenylalanine or tryptophan at the CDR3 end, a read error is likely. The DNA is left out, because the CDR3 cannot be placed on it with certainty; the CDR3 is given as TCRdb lists it. The rearrangement uses TRBV7-6 and TRBJ1-3; the listed D gene, TRBD1, was not tested against the DNA. CDR1 is SGHVS and CDR2 is FNYEAQ in the germline V gene. The CDR3 is 14 amino acids in total, end residues counted. CDR3 residues: CASSLAVRTGPKYL.

The genes are TRBV15 and TRBJ2-3; 7 bases match TRBD2. Germline assignment: CDR1 LNHNV and CDR2 YYDKDF (reference sequence). The trim removed 3 bases at V and 4 bases at J, leaving 13 bases unmatched. The CDR3 loop spans 17 amino acids. The CDR3 DNA follows: TGTGCCACCAGCAGGGGGACCGGGACTAAGGTACCAGATACGCAGTATTTT. Encoded protein: CATSRGTGTKVPDTQYF.

The chain joins TRBV27 to TRBJ2-5; perhaps TRBD1 as D (5 bases). V was pared by 4 bases and J by 0 bases, with 9 bases between. Germline V gene lookup returns CDR1 MNHEY and CDR2 SMNVEV (reference sequence). The CDR3 consists of 14 residues. The CDR3 DNA reads TGTGCCAGCAGTTCACCAGGGTACCAAGAGACCCAGTACTTC. It codes for CASSSPGYQETQYF.

The V call is TRBV18, the J call TRBJ2-7; D might be TRBD2 (5 bases). Deletions cut 0 bases from V and 4 bases from J, with 7 bases between. The CDR3 contains 13 residues. The germline V gene encodes CDR1 KGHSH and CDR2 LQKENI. The CDR3 region is CASSPPGSYEQYF. For the CDR3, the DNA is TGTGCCAGCTCACCACCGGGGAGTTACGAGCAGTACTTC.